The rows below give T cell receptor beta chains drawn from one sample of a study of vaccination and CD4 T cells after COVID-19. TCRdb redid the calling of the PCR reads with MiXCR, one entry per CDR3 protein. The table lists roughly 5,500 distinct CDR3 sequences, around two thirds of them singletons. These receptors are not linked to any known antigen. The sample taken for sequencing was CD4+ T cells from blood, cultured in vitro. The receptors come from a human donor who had recovered from COVID-19. The CDR3 runs from the conserved cysteine through the conserved F or W. Each record gives: J gene, D gene, V gene, clone size, CDR3 protein, CDR3 DNA. A D gene is named only where the DNA matches it firmly. Part of the rows lack a size; the others show once, few, many or a class for expanded clones.

j_call: TRBJ1-2
d_call: -
v_call: TRBV10-3
clone_size: -
cdr3_aa: CAISEAGLSYGYTF
cdr3_nt: TGTGCCATCAGTGAGGCAGGGCTGTCGTATGGCTACACCTTC

j_call: TRBJ1-6
d_call: -
v_call: TRBV7-2
clone_size: -
cdr3_aa: CASSVKGDGSSPLHF
cdr3_nt: TGTGCCAGCAGCGTTAAGGGGGACGGTAGTTCACCCCTCCACTTT

j_call: TRBJ2-3
d_call: -
v_call: TRBV6-4
clone_size: -
cdr3_aa: CASSTTDTQYF
cdr3_nt: TGTGCCAGCAGTACGACAGATACGCAGTATTTT

j_call: TRBJ2-2
d_call: -
v_call: TRBV20-1
clone_size: -
cdr3_aa: CSAPSGGGGTGELFF
cdr3_nt: TGCAGTGCTCCCTCTGGGGGAGGAGGAACCGGGGAGCTGTTTTTT

j_call: TRBJ1-2
d_call: -
v_call: TRBV15
clone_size: -
cdr3_aa: CATSRDTRGGYTF
cdr3_nt: TGTGCCACCAGCAGAGATACGAGGGGTGGCTACACCTTC

j_call: TRBJ2-3
d_call: TRBD2
v_call: TRBV20-1
clone_size: few
cdr3_aa: CSAPSGIKTDTQYF
cdr3_nt: TGCAGTGCCCCCAGCGGGATTAAGACAGATACGCAGTATTTT

j_call: TRBJ2-2
d_call: TRBD1
v_call: TRBV7-8
clone_size: -
cdr3_aa: CASSLRPGTANTGELFF
cdr3_nt: TGTGCCAGCAGCTTACGGCCCGGGACAGCAAACACCGGGGAGCTGTTTTTT

j_call: TRBJ1-1
d_call: -
v_call: TRBV11-3
clone_size: few
cdr3_aa: CASSLQQGSYAEAFF
cdr3_nt: TGTGCCAGCAGCCTTCAACAGGGAAGTTACGCTGAAGCTTTCTTT

j_call: TRBJ2-3
d_call: -
v_call: TRBV19
clone_size: -
cdr3_aa: CASTHGGGSTDTQYF
cdr3_nt: TGTGCCAGTACCCACGGGGGCGGCAGCACAGATACGCAGTATTTT

j_call: TRBJ2-7
d_call: TRBD1
v_call: TRBV6-1
clone_size: -
cdr3_aa: CASSGYQGADYEQYF
cdr3_nt: TGTGCCAGCAGTGGATATCAGGGGGCAGACTACGAGCAGTACTTC

j_call: TRBJ2-4
d_call: TRBD2
v_call: TRBV12-3/TRBV12-4
clone_size: -
cdr3_aa: CASSLTGGGLAGAHKNIQYF
cdr3_nt: TGTGCCAGCAGTTTAACGGGGGGGGGACTAGCGGGGGCCCACAAAAACATTCAGTACTTC

j_call: TRBJ1-2
d_call: -
v_call: TRBV6-1
clone_size: medium-sized
cdr3_aa: CASTVQGALHGYTF
cdr3_nt: TGTGCCAGCACCGTACAGGGTGCCCTGCACGGCTACACCTTC

j_call: TRBJ1-1
d_call: -
v_call: TRBV20-1
clone_size: -
cdr3_aa: CSALGGGNTEAFF
cdr3_nt: TGCAGTGCTTTAGGGGGGGGTAACACTGAAGCTTTCTTT

j_call: TRBJ2-7
d_call: TRBD1
v_call: TRBV7-6
clone_size: -
cdr3_aa: CASSWRDRGYEQYF
cdr3_nt: TGTGCCAGCAGCTGGAGGGACAGGGGGTACGAGCAGTACTTC

j_call: TRBJ2-5
d_call: TRBD1
v_call: TRBV11-3
clone_size: -
cdr3_aa: CASSSGTGWQETQYF
cdr3_nt: TGTGCCAGCAGCTCCGGGACAGGGTGGCAAGAGACCCAGTACTTC

j_call: TRBJ1-2
d_call: -
v_call: TRBV6-5
clone_size: medium-sized
cdr3_aa: CASSYSLQQDPGYTF
cdr3_nt: TGTGCCAGCAGTTACTCCTTGCAACAGGACCCTGGCTACACCTTC

j_call: TRBJ2-5
d_call: -
v_call: TRBV5-1
clone_size: few
cdr3_aa: CASSLGRETQYF
cdr3_nt: TGCGCCAGCAGCTTGGGCCGGGAGACCCAGTACTTC

j_call: TRBJ1-2
d_call: -
v_call: TRBV7-2
clone_size: few
cdr3_aa: CASSLDGQDYGYTF
cdr3_nt: TGTGCCAGCAGCTTAGATGGGCAAGACTATGGCTACACCTTC

j_call: TRBJ1-2
d_call: TRBD1
v_call: TRBV24-1
clone_size: large
cdr3_aa: CATSGRTGGSLHGYTF
cdr3_nt: TGTGCCACCAGTGGGAGGACAGGGGGTTCTCTTCATGGCTACACCTTC

j_call: TRBJ2-2
d_call: -
v_call: TRBV11-3
clone_size: once
cdr3_aa: CASSLGQVELFF
cdr3_nt: TGTGCCAGCAGCTTAGGACAGGTGGAGCTGTTTTTT

j_call: TRBJ1-2
d_call: TRBD1
v_call: TRBV12-3/TRBV12-4
clone_size: -
cdr3_aa: CASSLGTGGYTF
cdr3_nt: TGTGCCAGCAGTTTAGGGACAGGGGGCTACACCTTC

j_call: TRBJ1-6
d_call: TRBD1
v_call: TRBV19
clone_size: -
cdr3_aa: CASRPITGVPIDTNSPLHF
cdr3_nt: TGTGCCAGTAGGCCGATCACAGGGGTACCGATCGACACAAATTCACCCCTCCACTTT

j_call: TRBJ2-1
d_call: -
v_call: TRBV20-1
clone_size: -
cdr3_aa: CSASELRANEQFF
cdr3_nt: TGCAGTGCTAGCGAGTTAAGGGCCAATGAGCAGTTCTTC

j_call: TRBJ2-7
d_call: -
v_call: TRBV27
clone_size: -
cdr3_aa: CASSLRGQPSYEQYF
cdr3_nt: TGTGCCAGCAGTTTACGAGGGCAGCCCTCCTACGAGCAGTACTTC

j_call: TRBJ1-2
d_call: -
v_call: TRBV19
clone_size: -
cdr3_aa: CACGPPGNYGYTF
cdr3_nt: TGTGCCTGCGGGCCTCCAGGGAACTATGGCTACACCTTC

j_call: TRBJ1-6
d_call: -
v_call: TRBV2
clone_size: -
cdr3_aa: CASSLTPYNSPLHF
cdr3_nt: TGTGCCAGCAGTTTGACACCTTATAATTCACCCCTCCACTTT

j_call: TRBJ2-7
d_call: TRBD2
v_call: TRBV12-3/TRBV12-4
clone_size: -
cdr3_aa: CATRGLAGHEQYF
cdr3_nt: TGTGCCACCCGCGGACTAGCAGGCCACGAGCAGTACTTC

j_call: TRBJ2-7
d_call: -
v_call: TRBV6-2/TRBV6-3
clone_size: -
cdr3_aa: CASSPFYEQYF
cdr3_nt: TGTGCCAGCAGCCCGTTCTACGAGCAGTACTTC

j_call: TRBJ1-1
d_call: TRBD1
v_call: TRBV2
clone_size: -
cdr3_aa: CASSGDRANTEAFF
cdr3_nt: TGTGCCAGCAGTGGTGACAGGGCGAACACTGAAGCTTTCTTT

j_call: TRBJ2-1
d_call: -
v_call: TRBV2
clone_size: -
cdr3_aa: CASILSRGVSYNEQFF
cdr3_nt: TGTGCCAGCATACTATCTCGGGGAGTTTCCTACAATGAGCAGTTCTTC

j_call: TRBJ2-1
d_call: -
v_call: TRBV20-1
clone_size: -
cdr3_aa: CSARDRTGRGEQFF
cdr3_nt: TGCAGTGCTAGAGACCGGACGGGGAGAGGTGAGCAGTTCTTC

j_call: TRBJ1-1
d_call: -
v_call: TRBV30
clone_size: -
cdr3_aa: CAWRKRGTLAFF
cdr3_nt: TGTGCCTGGAGGAAGAGAGGCACTTTAGCTTTCTTT

j_call: TRBJ1-1
d_call: -
v_call: TRBV6-1
clone_size: -
cdr3_aa: CATQGFLGSTEAFF
cdr3_nt: TGTGCCACGCAGGGGTTTTTGGGTTCCACTGAAGCTTTCTTT